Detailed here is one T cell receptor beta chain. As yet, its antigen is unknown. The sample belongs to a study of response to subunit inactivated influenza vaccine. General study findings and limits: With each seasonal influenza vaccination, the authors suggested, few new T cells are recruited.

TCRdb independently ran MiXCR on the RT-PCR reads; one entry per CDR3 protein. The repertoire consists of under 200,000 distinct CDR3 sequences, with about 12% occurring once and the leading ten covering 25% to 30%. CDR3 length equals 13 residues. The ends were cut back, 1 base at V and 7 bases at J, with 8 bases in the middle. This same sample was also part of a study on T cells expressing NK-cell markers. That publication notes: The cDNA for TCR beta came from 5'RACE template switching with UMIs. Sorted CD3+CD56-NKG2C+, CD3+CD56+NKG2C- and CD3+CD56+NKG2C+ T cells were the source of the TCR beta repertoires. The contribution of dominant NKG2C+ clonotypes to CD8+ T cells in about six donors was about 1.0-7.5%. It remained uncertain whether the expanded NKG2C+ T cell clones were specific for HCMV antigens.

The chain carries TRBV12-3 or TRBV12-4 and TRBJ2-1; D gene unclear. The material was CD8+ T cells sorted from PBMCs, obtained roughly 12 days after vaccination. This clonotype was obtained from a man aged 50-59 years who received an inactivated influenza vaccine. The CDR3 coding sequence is TGTGCCAGCAGTTTAGAACGGCCGAATGAGCAGTTCTTC. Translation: CASSLERPNEQFF.